This passage covers 22 T cell receptor beta chains from one sample sequenced in a study of blood T cell repertoires in COVID-19. The assay was immunoSEQ multiplex PCR, and TCRdb's table has in-frame clones only and misses some. Seen here are over 150,000 clones, approximately 86% observed once, and the top ten hold 0.63%. The source material was peripheral blood. The receptors stem from a man between 60 and 75 years old with COVID-19, enrolled during active disease.

This clone appeared a few times. V usage is TRBV28 and J usage is TRBJ1-1; D call uncertain. From germline, CDR1 is MDHEN and CDR2 SYDVKM. V was clipped by 9 bases and J by 2 bases, with 13 bases between them. The CDR3 extends over 13 amino acids. The CDR3 is CASLQLPNTEAFF. The CDR3 region has the DNA TGTGCCAGTTTACAGCTCCCTAACACTGAAGCTTTCTTT.

The V call is TRBV5-1, the J call TRBJ2-4; 10 positions agree with TRBD2. The V gene end was trimmed by 2 bases and the J gene end by 4 bases; junction bases not matched to a gene: 12. Per the germline V gene, CDR1 is SGHRS and CDR2 is YFSETQ. The CDR3 spans 18 residues. CDR3 in DNA: TGCGCCAGCAGCTTAGGTCTAGCGGGAGCCGGGGGAAAAAACATTCAGTACTTC. It encodes CASSLGLAGAGGKNIQYF. The full variable domain, rest sourced from reference TRBV5-1 and TRBJ2-4, is KAGVTQTPRYLIKTRGQQVTLSCSPISGHRSVSWYQQTPGQGLQFLFEYFSETQRNKGNFPGRFSGRQFSNSRSEMNVSTLELGDSALYLCASSLGLAGAGGKNIQYFGAGTRLSVL.

The chain employs TRBV7-3 and TRBJ1-1; no reliable D call. CDR3 length: 14 residues. The V end was cut by 5 bases, the J end by 6 bases, with 16 bases between. The germline CDR1 and CDR2 sequences are SGHTA and FQGTGA. The CDR3 DNA reads as TGTGCCAGCAGCCTAGGTGAGGTTGGCGCTGAAGCTTTCTTT. Translating gives CASSLGEVGAEAFF.

The chain carries TRBV18 and TRBJ2-1, with TRBD1 matching over 10 bases. The CDR3 runs 17 residues. Germline trimming cut 0 bases from V and 10 bases from J; bases unmatched to any gene: 12. Germline V CDR1 and CDR2: KGHSH, LQKENI. The CDR3 coding sequence is TGTGCCAGCTCACCACCAAGCCGGGACAGGGGATTAGGGGAGCAGTTCTTC. Translation gives CASSPPSRDRGLGEQFF.

The genes are TRBV11-3 and TRBJ2-1, with 9 bases identical to TRBD2. CDR3 size: 18 residues. The germline gives CDR1 SGHNT, CDR2 YENEEA. J lost 1 base, V lost 5 bases, and 12 bases had no gene match. The CDR3 loop reads CASSTPRSGRGSYNEQFF. The DNA of the CDR3 is TGTGCCAGCAGCACACCGCGTAGCGGGAGAGGGTCCTACAATGAGCAGTTCTTC.

The rearrangement joins TRBV2 to TRBJ2-1; perhaps TRBD1 as D (5 bases). Germline V gives CDR1 SNHLY, CDR2 FYNNEI. V was pared by 5 bases and J by 5 bases, with 13 bases between. This CDR3 is 14 amino acids long. CDR3 DNA: TGTGCCAGCAGTTCTCCCGACAGAAACAATGAGCAGTTCTTC. Translated: CASSSPDRNNEQFF.

The chain uses TRBV5-6 and TRBJ2-1, with D perhaps matching TRBD1 (6 bases). The V gene lost 2 bases and the J gene lost 8 bases, with 20 bases spanning the gap. The germline V gene has CDR1 SGHDT and CDR2 YYEEEE. The CDR3 is 16 amino acids. Here the CDR3 reads CASSFLLQGPRDEQFF. As DNA, the CDR3 is TGTGCCAGCAGCTTTCTCCTACAGGGCCCCAGGGATGAGCAGTTCTTC.

The chain uses TRBV3-1 (or the pseudogene TRBV3-2) and TRBJ1-2, with D possibly TRBD1 on 5 matching bases. The ends were cut back, 3 bases at V and 0 bases at J, with 11 bases in the middle. The CDR3 contains 15 residues. Germline loops: CDR1 LGHDT, CDR2 YNNKEL (reference sequence). The CDR3 DNA is TGTGCCAGCAGCCACCTCAGGGTAGCTAACTATGGCTACACCTTC. Translating it yields CASSHLRVANYGYTF.

The gene calls are TRBV19 and TRBJ1-2, with TRBD1 matching over 7 bases. The CDR3 runs to 14 residues. Germline V gene lookup returns CDR1 LNHDA and CDR2 SQIVND (reference sequence). V lost 6 bases, J lost 7 bases, and 11 bases stayed unmatched. CDR3 sequence reads: CASSYGTGAGGYTF. The CDR3 DNA sequence: TGTGCCAGTAGCTACGGTACAGGGGCCGGTGGCTACACCTTC.

This CDR3 is CASSEAPGLYGYTF. The CDR3 region has the DNA TGTGCCAGCAGTGAAGCCCCAGGACTCTATGGCTACACCTTC. The chain recombines TRBV6-1 with TRBJ1-2; D is unclear. From germline, CDR1 is MNHNS and CDR2 SASEGT. The ends were cut back, 0 bases at V and 4 bases at J, with 9 bases in the middle. This CDR3 contains 14 residues.

This clone was observed a handful of times. The rearrangement links TRBV30 to TRBJ1-2; D gene uncertain. V was trimmed by 7 bases and J by 0 bases, leaving 9 bases between them. CDR3 length: 12 residues. Germline V gene lookup returns CDR1 GTSNPN and CDR2 SVGIG (reference sequence). CDR3 region: CALGYANYGYTF. For the CDR3, the DNA is TGTGCCTTGGGGTATGCTAACTATGGCTACACCTTC.

The CDR3: CASSQSFHRGRSLVTEAFF. CDR3 nucleotides: TGTGCCAGCAGCCAATCTTTTCACAGGGGTAGATCGTTGGTCACTGAAGCTTTCTTT. The V call is TRBV3-1 (or the pseudogene TRBV3-2), the J call TRBJ1-1; 7 bases map to TRBD1. Trimming cost V 2 bases and J 4 bases; bases outside gene matches: 19. There are 19 residues in the CDR3. From germline, CDR1 is LGHDT and CDR2 YNNKEL (reference sequence).

V gene TRBV25-1 combines with J gene TRBJ1-6, with a possible D match to TRBD1 (6 bases). The CDR3 is made up of 18 amino acids. Trimming took off 1 base at V and 0 bases at J, with 13 bases between the two ends. Germline V gene sequence: CDR1 MGHDK, CDR2 SYGVNS. The chain's CDR3 is CASSESLTGSSYNSPLHF. CDR3 in DNA: TGTGCCAGCAGTGAATCCTTAACAGGGAGCTCCTATAATTCACCCCTCCACTTT.

The V call is TRBV5-6, the J call TRBJ1-2, with a tentative D call TRBD1 (5 bases). V shed 5 bases and J shed 6 bases, with 17 bases lying between them. The germline CDR1 and CDR2 sequences are SGHDT and YYEEEE. The CDR3 extends over 14 amino acids. CDR3 coding DNA: TGTGCCAGCAGTATAGACAGCATCCGACATGGCTACACCTTC. As protein: CASSIDSIRHGYTF.

V usage is TRBV9 and J usage is TRBJ1-1; TRBD1 is a possible D gene (6 bases). This CDR3 contains 17 residues. Germline V gene lookup returns CDR1 SGDLS and CDR2 YYNGEE. V was pared by 0 bases and J by 1 base, with 16 bases between. CDR3 sequence: CASSVGPPDSKNTEAFF. The CDR3 coding sequence is TGTGCCAGCAGCGTAGGCCCCCCGGACAGTAAGAACACTGAAGCTTTCTTT. The variable domain in full, completed from reference TRBV9 and TRBJ1-1, reads DSGVTQTPKHLITATGQRVTLRCSPRSGDLSVYWYQQSLDQGLQFLIQYYNGEERAKGNILERFSAQQFPDLHSELNLSSLELGDSALYFCASSVGPPDSKNTEAFFGQGTRLTVV.

The J gene is TRBJ2-1, the V gene TRBV13; possibly TRBD1 for D (5 bases). The CDR3 sequence is 18 residues long. The germline V gene has CDR1 PRHDT and CDR2 FYEKMQ (reference sequence). Trimming shortened V by 5 bases and J by 3 bases, and 23 bases separated the two germline ends. The chain's CDR3 is CASSLAWAQAPSYNEQFF. Here the CDR3 DNA reads TGTGCCAGCAGCCTGGCGTGGGCACAGGCACCGAGCTACAATGAGCAGTTCTTC.

The chain employs TRBV29-1 and TRBJ1-2; D is unresolved. This CDR3 region has 12 residues. Between the trimmed V and J ends, which lost 5 bases and 7 bases, there was a span of 14 bases. The germline gives CDR1 SQVTM, CDR2 ANQGSEA. CDR3 protein: CSVFNSAVGYTF. In DNA form, the CDR3 reads TGCAGCGTTTTCAATTCTGCGGTTGGCTACACCTTC.

V gene TRBV7-9 combines with J gene TRBJ2-5; D perhaps matches TRBD2 (7 bases). Trimming took off 2 bases at V and 0 bases at J, with 10 bases between the two ends. The length of the CDR3 is 15 residues. From germline, CDR1 is SEHNR and CDR2 FQNEAQ (reference sequence). The CDR3 region has the DNA TGTGCCAGCAGCTTAAGGGGGGGGGACCAAGAGACCCAGTACTTC. Translated, it gives CASSLRGGDQETQYF.

The chain uses TRBV19 and TRBJ2-2; 10 bases match TRBD1. CDR1 and CDR2 from the germline V gene are LNHDA and SQIVND (reference sequence). V dropped 9 bases and J dropped 5; count of bases not matched to a gene: 6. The CDR3 has 14 amino acids. The CDR3 DNA sequence: TGTGCCAGCATTGGACAGGGGGTGACCGGGGAGCTGTTTTTT. It codes for CASIGQGVTGELFF.

This chain joins TRBV5-1 and TRBJ1-1; D is uncertain. Germline lookup yields CDR1 SGHRS and CDR2 YFSETQ. Trimming pared 6 bases from V and 6 bases from J, leaving 18 bases between. The CDR3 contains 14 residues. The CDR3 reads CASNVGSSRAEAFF. CDR3 in DNA: TGCGCCAGCAATGTCGGGAGCAGTAGAGCTGAAGCTTTCTTT. Full variable domain (missing parts from reference TRBV5-1 and TRBJ1-1): KAGVTQTPRYLIKTRGQQVTLSCSPISGHRSVSWYQQTPGQGLQFLFEYFSETQRNKGNFPGRFSGRQFSNSRSEMNVSTLELGDSALYLCASNVGSSRAEAFFGQGTRLTVV.

This clone was seen only a few times. V gene TRBV18 combines with J gene TRBJ1-5; D gene ambiguous. The germline V gene has CDR1 KGHSH and CDR2 LQKENI. CDR3 length: 16 residues. Trimming pared 6 bases from V and 4 bases from J, leaving 19 bases between. CDR3 in amino acids: CASSPATPGRNQPQHF. CDR3 coding DNA: TGTGCCAGCTCGCCTGCGACCCCAGGTCGGAATCAGCCCCAGCATTTT. The full variable domain, rest sourced from reference TRBV18 and TRBJ1-5, is NAGVMQNPRHLVRRRGQEARLRCSPMKGHSHVYWYRQLPEEGLKFMVYLQKENIIDESGMPKERFSAEFPKEGPSILRIQQVVRGDSAAYFCASSPATPGRNQPQHFGDGTRLSIL.

This sequence joins TRBV15 and TRBJ2-1; 15 bases match TRBD2. The CDR3 consists of 17 residues. V was clipped by 1 base and J by 2 bases; unmatched bases: 0. Germline assignment: CDR1 LNHNV and CDR2 YYDKDF (reference sequence). In nucleotides, the CDR3 is TGTGCCACCAGCAGAGGGACTAGCGGGAGGGCCTACAATGAGCAGTTCTTC. Translation gives CATSRGTSGRAYNEQFF.